The 28 T cell receptor beta chains given below trace back to one sample, sequenced in a study of T cell responses to AZD1222 COVID-19 vaccine. Data came from immunoSEQ multiplex PCR; TCRdb stores just in-frame clones and leaves some out. The sample lists about 210,000 clones; 80% to 95% were seen once. This specimen consisted of peripheral blood, obtained on day 0 of AZD1222 vaccination. The receptors derive from an adult in good health.

This sequence joins TRBV13 and TRBJ2-1, with TRBD2 identical over 15 bases. The V segment lost 5 bases and the J segment 7 bases; nucleotides outside the gene matches: 6. Germline lookup yields CDR1 PRHDT and CDR2 FYEKMQ (reference sequence). CDR3 length equals 16 residues. The CDR3 DNA follows: TGTGCCAGCAGCCCCTTGGGACTAGCGGGGGGTAATGAGCAGTTCTTC. This codes for CASSPLGLAGGNEQFF.

The rearrangement uses TRBV7-6 and TRBJ2-3, with 9 bases aligning to TRBD1. CDR1 is SGHVS, CDR2 FNYEAQ, per germline. The trim removed 5 bases at V and 0 bases at J, leaving 12 bases unmatched. This CDR3 region has 18 residues. CDR3 residues: CASSPGQGAKASTDTQYF. CDR3 bases: TGTGCCAGCAGCCCGGGACAGGGAGCAAAAGCTAGCACAGATACGCAGTATTTT.

The V and J genes are TRBV27 and TRBJ2-5; the D gene is possibly TRBD1 (7 bases). Trimming shortened V by 6 bases and J by 4 bases, and 15 bases separated the two germline ends. The germline V gene encodes CDR1 MNHEY and CDR2 SMNVEV (reference sequence). The length of the CDR3 is 14 residues. CDR3 nucleotide sequence: TGTGCCAGCAGGTATTCCAGGGGGGCAGAGACCCAGTACTTC. Its translation is CASRYSRGAETQYF.

The J gene is TRBJ2-3, the V gene TRBV5-1; D might be TRBD2 (6 bases). Germline V gives CDR1 SGHRS, CDR2 YFSETQ. The CDR3 extends over 15 amino acids. V gave up 4 bases and J gave up 0 bases, with 12 bases separating them. In nucleotides, the CDR3 is TGCGCCAGCAGCCCGGGACTTTCTAGCACAGATACGCAGTATTTT. It yields the protein CASSPGLSSTDTQYF. The whole variable domain, filled in from reference TRBV5-1 and TRBJ2-3, reads KAGVTQTPRYLIKTRGQQVTLSCSPISGHRSVSWYQQTPGQGLQFLFEYFSETQRNKGNFPGRFSGRQFSNSRSEMNVSTLELGDSALYLCASSPGLSSTDTQYFGPGTRLTVL.

The rearrangement joins TRBV7-3 to TRBJ2-3, with D possibly being TRBD2 (6 bases). The CDR3 runs to 15 residues. Trimming removed 5 bases at V and 2 bases at J, with 14 bases between. Germline assignment: CDR1 SGHTA and CDR2 FQGTGA. CDR3 sequence (DNA): TGTGCCAGCAGCCTTGACGGGAGAAACACAGATACGCAGTATTTT. Translation gives CASSLDGRNTDTQYF. Based on the CDR3 plus reference TRBV7-3 and TRBJ2-3, the full variable domain is GAGVSQTPSNKVTEKGKYVELRCDPISGHTALYWYRQSLGQGPEFLIYFQGTGAADDSGLPNDRFFAVRPEGSVSTLKIQRTERGDSAVYLCASSLDGRNTDTQYFGPGTRLTVL.

V is TRBV19 and J is TRBJ1-2; TRBD1 is a possible D gene (5 bases). Germline V gives CDR1 LNHDA, CDR2 SQIVND (reference sequence). V was clipped by 6 bases and J by 3 bases, with 8 bases between them. CDR3 length: 12 amino acids. Here the CDR3 reads CASRKGDYGYTF. As DNA, the CDR3 is TGTGCCAGTAGAAAAGGGGACTATGGCTACACCTTC. Full variable domain (outside the CDR3, taken from reference TRBV19 and TRBJ1-2): DGGITQSPKYLFRKEGQNVTLSCEQNLNHDAMYWYRQDPGQGLRLIYYSQIVNDFQKGDIAEGYSVSREKKESFPLTVTSAQKNPTAFYLCASRKGDYGYTFGSGTRLTVV.

The rearrangement uses TRBV9 and TRBJ1-2; D uncertain. The V gene lost 7 bases and the J gene lost 8 bases, with 9 bases spanning the gap. Germline CDR1 reads SGDLS; CDR2 reads YYNGEE. This CDR3 contains 10 residues. This CDR3 is CASGGRGYTF. In DNA form, the CDR3 reads TGTGCCAGCGGAGGAAGAGGCTACACCTTC.

The chain couples TRBV4-1 to TRBJ1-4, with no clear D. This CDR3 comprises 16 residues. CDR1 is MGHRA, CDR2 YSYEKL, per germline. The ends were cut back, 0 bases at V and 0 bases at J, with 8 bases in the middle. The CDR3 DNA reads as TGCGCCAGCAGCCAAGATCGCGGGGCAACTAATGAAAAACTGTTTTTT. Translation gives CASSQDRGATNEKLFF.

The V gene is TRBV19, the J gene TRBJ1-2; 8 bases match TRBD1. The CDR3 sequence is 13 residues long. CDR1 and CDR2 (germline): LNHDA, SQIVND (reference sequence). The V segment lost 4 bases and the J segment 5 bases; nucleotides outside the gene matches: 3. For the CDR3, the DNA is TGTGCCAGTAGTAGGGACAGGACTTATGGCTACACCTTC. Its translation is CASSRDRTYGYTF.

Turning to this clone: Distinct nucleotide sequences in the sample also encode this CDR3. The chain links TRBV28 to TRBJ2-7; D is unclear. Trimming left V 1 base short and J 2 bases short, with 3 bases between. There are 12 residues in the CDR3. The germline V gene has CDR1 MDHEN and CDR2 SYDVKM. This CDR3 reads CASSLFPYEQYF. The CDR3 bases are TGTGCCAGCAGTTTATTCCCCTACGAGCAGTACTTC.

The V call is TRBV3-1 (or the pseudogene TRBV3-2), the J call TRBJ1-2, with D uncertain. This CDR3 has 13 residues. From germline, CDR1 is LGHDT and CDR2 YNNKEL (reference sequence). Trimming pared 1 base from V and 4 bases from J, leaving 7 bases between. This chain's CDR3 is CASSQGGFYGYTF. The CDR3 region has the DNA TGTGCCAGCAGCCAAGGTGGATTCTATGGCTACACCTTC.

The genes are TRBV7-8 and TRBJ1-2; D gene ambiguous. This CDR3 contains 12 residues. Trimming removed 5 bases at V and 6 bases at J, with 10 bases between. CDR1 and CDR2 from the germline V gene are SGHVS and FQNEAQ. The CDR3 nucleotides are TGTGCCAGCAGCCGGAGAGTGGATGGCTACACCTTC. Translation: CASSRRVDGYTF.

The chain is built from TRBV29-1 and TRBJ1-3; no firm D call. V was pared by 6 bases and J by 2 bases, with 17 bases between. The CDR3 consists of 15 residues. Germline V gene data show CDR1 as SQVTM and CDR2 as ANQGSEA. The CDR3 is CSVTGSGGAGNTIYF. The DNA for the CDR3 is TGCAGCGTCACGGGAAGTGGTGGAGCTGGAAACACCATATATTTT.

The V call is TRBV30, the J call TRBJ1-6; perhaps TRBD1 as D (5 bases). The ends were cut back, 5 bases at V and 9 bases at J, with 20 bases in the middle. The CDR3 sequence is 15 residues long. Germline V gene data show CDR1 as GTSNPN and CDR2 as SVGIG (reference sequence). The CDR3, as DNA: TGTGCCTGGGCCGAGAACACGGTGGGGGGTTCACCCCTCCACTTT. Its translation is CAWAENTVGGSPLHF. The full variable domain, with the rest looked up from reference TRBV30 and TRBJ1-6, is SQTIHQWPATLVQPVGSPLSLECTVEGTSNPNLYWYRQAAGRGLQLLFYSVGIGQISSEVPQNLSASRPQDRQFILSSKKLLLSDSGFYLCAWAENTVGGSPLHFGNGTRLTVT.

This sequence joins TRBV19 and TRBJ2-1; tentative D call: TRBD1 (7 bases). V lost 3 bases and J 8 bases, leaving 14 bases between the germline ends. Germline V CDR1 and CDR2: LNHDA, SQIVND (reference sequence). This CDR3 contains 14 residues. In DNA, the CDR3 is TGTGCCAGTAGTATGCCGACAGGGACTGATGAGCAGTTCTTC. Its protein product is CASSMPTGTDEQFF.

The rearrangement uses TRBV5-1 and TRBJ2-2; 7 bases are a match to TRBD1. The CDR3 loop spans 15 amino acids. Germline assignment: CDR1 SGHRS and CDR2 YFSETQ. J gave up 6 bases and V 6 bases, and 11 bases lay outside the gene matches. The CDR3 loop reads CASTPGTAGAGELFF. In nucleotides, the CDR3 is TGCGCCAGCACTCCCGGGACAGCCGGCGCCGGGGAGCTGTTTTTT.

This clone has a single count. The CDR3 sequence: CASGTSSNNEQFF. The CDR3 region has the DNA TGTGCCAGCGGAACGAGTTCTAACAATGAGCAGTTCTTC. The V gene is TRBV3-1 (or the pseudogene TRBV3-2), the J gene TRBJ2-1; D gene uncertain. The CDR3 extends over 13 amino acids. Deletions cut 8 bases from V and 5 bases from J, with 13 bases between. Germline V gives CDR1 LGHDT, CDR2 YNNKEL (reference sequence).

The chain joins TRBV24-1 to TRBJ1-5, with TRBD1 as a possible D gene (5 bases). CDR3 size: 14 residues. V was shortened by 3 bases and J by 7 bases, with 12 bases between the two germline ends. Germline CDR1 and CDR2: KGHDR and SFDVKD. CDR3 in DNA: TGTGCCACCAGTGATCAGGTGAAGGGGCAGCCCCAGCATTTT. Protein product: CATSDQVKGQPQHF.

The chain couples TRBV2 to TRBJ2-7, with a weak D call TRBD1 (6 bases). Looked up from germline, CDR1 is SNHLY and CDR2 is FYNNEI. The CDR3 extends over 14 amino acids. V lost 6 bases and J 6 bases, leaving 18 bases between the germline ends. The CDR3 coding sequence is TGTGCCAGCAGCCTCACAGGGAAGTCCGCCGAGCAGTACTTC. Protein product: CASSLTGKSAEQYF.

V and J are TRBV28 and TRBJ1-6; D is ambiguous. Germline loops: CDR1 MDHEN, CDR2 SYDVKM. The CDR3 is made up of 15 amino acids. V lost 5 bases and J 4 bases, leaving 12 bases between the germline ends. CDR3 region: CASSPRTAYNSPLHF. For the CDR3, the DNA is TGTGCCAGCAGTCCCCGGACTGCATATAATTCACCCCTCCACTTT.

This rearrangement joins TRBV11-2 to TRBJ1-5; 7 bases line up with TRBD1. The germline V gene encodes CDR1 SGHAT and CDR2 FQNNGV. The ends lost 4 bases at V and 6 bases at J; junction bases unmatched: 6. The CDR3 runs to 14 residues. The CDR3 DNA follows: TGTGCCAGCAGCTCCGACAGGGTTGGTCAGCCCCAGCATTTT. It codes for CASSSDRVGQPQHF.

The chain joins TRBV18 to TRBJ2-4; TRBD1 agrees at 7 bases. The CDR3 runs 19 residues. V shed 2 bases and J 1 base; nucleotides not matched to a gene: 14. Germline V gene sequence: CDR1 KGHSH, CDR2 LQKENI. CDR3 in amino acids: CASSPTTGLSAGAKNIQYF. CDR3 sequence (DNA): TGTGCCAGCTCACCAACGACAGGGTTATCCGCTGGGGCCAAAAACATTCAGTACTTC. The variable domain in full, with the rest retrieved from reference TRBV18 and TRBJ2-4, is NAGVMQNPRHLVRRRGQEARLRCSPMKGHSHVYWYRQLPEEGLKFMVYLQKENIIDESGMPKERFSAEFPKEGPSILRIQQVVRGDSAAYFCASSPTTGLSAGAKNIQYFGAGTRLSVL.

The gene calls are TRBV7-8 and TRBJ1-6, with a weak D call TRBD1 (5 bases). CDR1 SGHVS and CDR2 FQNEAQ come from the germline V gene. The length of the CDR3 is 16 residues. V lost 0 bases and J lost 10, with 16 bases in between. The CDR3 coding sequence is TGTGCCAGCAGCTTAGCAGGGGATGGGTTGCGGTCACCCCTCCACTTT. It specifies CASSLAGDGLRSPLHF.

The chain couples TRBV23-1 to TRBJ2-3; D not certain. TRBV23-1 is known as an ORF, though its function is uncertain. Trimming pared 2 bases from V and 7 bases from J, leaving 4 bases between. The CDR3 covers 11 residues. The CDR3 is CASSQRNTQYF. CDR3 DNA sequence: TGCGCCAGCAGTCAACGTAATACGCAGTATTTT.

The chain has TRBV28 and TRBJ1-5; D perhaps matches TRBD1 (6 bases). Germline CDR1 is MDHEN and CDR2 is SYDVKM. The CDR3 runs 13 residues. The CDR3 loop is CAGCGGAGQPQHF. CDR3 nucleotides: TGTGCGGGTTGTGGGGGGGCAGGTCAGCCCCAGCATTTT.

Only one count was recorded for this clone. V is TRBV3-1 (or the pseudogene TRBV3-2) and J is TRBJ1-1; the match to TRBD1 covers 11 bases. J was trimmed by 4 bases and V by 3 bases; bases with no gene match: 4. CDR1 is LGHDT and CDR2 is YNNKEL in the germline V gene (reference sequence). The CDR3 totals 15 residues. This CDR3 is CASSHWDRGGTEAFF. In DNA, the CDR3 is TGTGCCAGCAGCCATTGGGACAGGGGGGGCACTGAAGCTTTCTTT.

This clone came up once. The chain joins TRBV9 to TRBJ1-2, with D unclear. V lost 7 bases to trimming and J lost 8 bases, with 15 bases between them. Germline V CDR1 and CDR2: SGDLS, YYNGEE. The CDR3 is made up of 12 amino acids. CDR3 region: CASGFSSEGYTF. In DNA, the CDR3 is TGTGCCAGCGGATTTTCTTCGGAGGGCTACACCTTC.

V is TRBV7-8 and J is TRBJ2-6; D might be TRBD2 (5 bases). In germline, CDR1 is SGHVS, CDR2 FQNEAQ. This CDR3 region has 19 residues. Trimming removed 1 base at V and 0 bases at J, with 16 bases between. Here the CDR3 DNA reads TGTGCCAGCAGCTTAGTATCCCCCAGAGGAGGCTCTGGGGCCAACGTCCTGACTTTC. Translation gives CASSLVSPRGGSGANVLTF.